The 32 T cell receptor beta chains below were found in one sample sequenced in a study of PD-L1 blockade in urothelial cancer. Time point reported: peripheral blood 6 weeks after treatment start. The method was immunoSEQ multiplex PCR; TCRdb's version includes in-frame clones alone and lacks a portion of them. The sample lists roughly 24,000 clones, around 91% occurring once. The sequenced sample was PBMCs, obtained around atezolizumab (anti-PD-L1) treatment. These receptor sequences come from a woman aged 55-69 years with urothelial cancer.

The J gene is TRBJ2-3, the V gene TRBV18; D perhaps matches TRBD2 (6 bases). Trimming stripped 3 bases from V and 8 bases from J, with 18 bases between. The CDR3 runs 15 residues. Germline V gene lookup returns CDR1 KGHSH and CDR2 LQKENI. CDR3 DNA sequence: TGTGCCAGCTCACCTAGCGGACGGCAAGACGGTACGCAGTATTTT. Translating gives CASSPSGRQDGTQYF.

The chain is built from TRBV7-2 and TRBJ2-3, with 7 nucleotides matching TRBD2. The CDR3 covers 15 residues. Trimming cost V 7 bases and J 4 bases; bases outside gene matches: 11. CDR1 SGHTA and CDR2 FQGNSA come from the germline V gene. DNA of the CDR3: TGTGCCAGCACCTCAGCGCTGGGGGGGGCAGATACGCAGTATTTT. It specifies CASTSALGGADTQYF.

CDR3 nucleotides: TGTGCCAGCACCCTTAACCGAGTATCAGGAAACACCATATATTTT. Its translation: CASTLNRVSGNTIYF. V and J are TRBV7-9 and TRBJ1-3; D not certain. V shed 7 bases and J shed 4 bases, with 17 bases lying between them. This CDR3 comprises 15 residues. CDR1 is SEHNR and CDR2 is FQNEAQ in the germline V gene (reference sequence).

The V and J genes are TRBV5-6 and TRBJ1-4; 7 bases map to TRBD1. From germline, CDR1 is SGHDT and CDR2 YYEEEE. The CDR3 extends over 14 amino acids. V shed 4 bases, J shed 4 bases, and the junction held 4 bases outside the gene matches. CDR3 DNA sequence: TGTGCCAGCAGCAACAGGGGCGGTAATGAAAAACTGTTTTTT. Translating gives CASSNRGGNEKLFF.

In nucleotides, the CDR3 is TGTGCCAGCAGTTTGGGAGCGGGAAAATACTACAATGAGCAGTTCTTC. It yields the protein CASSLGAGKYYNEQFF. V and J are TRBV28 and TRBJ2-1; TRBD2 agrees at 7 bases. This CDR3 region has 16 residues. The trim removed 3 bases at V and 3 bases at J, leaving 8 bases unmatched. Germline CDR1 MDHEN, CDR2 SYDVKM.

The chain is built from TRBV2 and TRBJ2-4; the match to TRBD1 covers 9 bases. The V gene's germline CDR1 is SNHLY and CDR2 FYNNEI. V was clipped by 4 bases and J by 1 base; unmatched bases: 8. The length of the CDR3 is 17 residues. CDR3 DNA: TGTGCCAGCAGTGGCTTAACAGGGGGCGTTGCCAAAAACATTCAGTACTTC. Translated, it gives CASSGLTGGVAKNIQYF. The full variable domain, rest sourced from reference TRBV2 and TRBJ2-4, is EPEVTQTPSHQVTQMGQEVILRCVPISNHLYFYWYRQILGQKVEFLVSFYNNEISEKSEIFDDQFSVERPDGSNFTLKIRSTKLEDSAMYFCASSGLTGGVAKNIQYFGAGTRLSVL.

This sequence joins TRBV7-2 and TRBJ2-5, with 8 bases fitting TRBD2. Trimming at V came to 5 bases and at J to 4 bases, leaving 9 bases not matched to a gene. This CDR3 comprises 15 residues. Looked up from germline, CDR1 is SGHTA and CDR2 is FQGNSA. The CDR3 DNA reads as TGTGCCAGCAGCCCCGACGGAGCGGGGGTAGAGACCCAGTACTTC. Amino acid sequence: CASSPDGAGVETQYF.

This sequence joins TRBV4-1 and TRBJ2-7, with 9 bases that match TRBD1. The ends lost 4 bases at V and 5 bases at J; junction bases unmatched: 9. This CDR3 has 15 residues. Germline loops: CDR1 MGHRA, CDR2 YSYEKL. The CDR3 sequence is CASSPWTGVKNEQYF. CDR3 bases: TGCGCCAGCAGCCCATGGACAGGGGTGAAGAACGAGCAGTACTTC.

This chain joins TRBV27 and TRBJ2-7, with 7 bases identical to TRBD2. CDR3 length: 12 residues. Losses at the gene ends were 8 bases for V and 0 bases for J; bases not matched to a gene: 1. The germline CDR1 and CDR2 sequences are MNHEY and SMNVEV (reference sequence). In DNA, the CDR3 is TGTGCCAGCGCGGGAGACTCCTACGAGCAGTACTTC. Amino acids: CASAGDSYEQYF.

The CDR3 protein is CASSQLEGVQQYF. In nucleotides, the CDR3 is TGCGCCAGCAGCCAACTCGAGGGGGTACAACAGTACTTC. J is TRBJ2-7 and V is TRBV4-1; a weak D match, TRBD1 (6 bases). Germline V gene sequence: CDR1 MGHRA, CDR2 YSYEKL. The CDR3 loop spans 13 amino acids. The V end was cut by 2 bases, the J end by 10 bases, with 15 bases between.

In its sample, this clone was seen once. The J gene is TRBJ2-5, the V gene TRBV2; 13 nucleotides match TRBD2. The CDR3 has 16 amino acids. The germline CDR1 and CDR2 sequences are SNHLY and FYNNEI. The trim removed 2 bases at V and 4 bases at J, leaving 4 bases unmatched. The CDR3 region is CASSEWTSGSRETQYF. The CDR3 DNA is TGTGCCAGCAGTGAATGGACTAGCGGGAGCCGAGAGACCCAGTACTTC.

This clone was seen only once. V is TRBV7-2 and J is TRBJ1-2; a possible D gene is TRBD1 (6 bases). Between the trimmed V and J ends, which lost 5 bases and 7 bases, there was a span of 17 bases. CDR3 length: 14 residues. Germline lookup yields CDR1 SGHTA and CDR2 FQGNSA. The CDR3 DNA sequence: TGTGCCAGCAGCACCCACAGGGCCAGAAGTGGCTACACCTTC. Translating gives CASSTHRARSGYTF.

The CDR3 coding sequence is TGTGCCAGCAGCGAAACAGGGGCGGCCTATGGCTACACCTTC. This encodes CASSETGAAYGYTF. The chain uses TRBV11-2 and TRBJ1-2; 7 nucleotides match TRBD1. V shed 5 bases and J 4 bases; nucleotides not matched to a gene: 7. The CDR3 is 14 residues long. Germline lookup yields CDR1 SGHAT and CDR2 FQNNGV.

This clone was found once. The rearrangement uses TRBV10-3 and TRBJ2-3, with 10 bases identical to TRBD1. Germline loops: CDR1 ENHRY, CDR2 SYGVKD. The CDR3 totals 17 residues. V was clipped by 4 bases and J by 0 bases; unmatched bases: 7. The CDR3 DNA follows: TGTGCCATCAGTGCGTCCGGGGGACAGGGGAGCACAGATACGCAGTATTTT. It encodes CAISASGGQGSTDTQYF.

The genes are TRBV5-3 and TRBJ1-5, with D maybe TRBD1 (6 bases). TRBV5-3 belongs to the ORF category, with a function that is uncertain. Deletions cut 4 bases from V and 0 bases from J, with 14 bases between. CDR3 size: 16 residues. The CDR3 bases are TGTGCCAGAAGCCTACAATCGGACAGTAGCAATCAGCCCCAGCATTTT. Translating it yields CARSLQSDSSNQPQHF.

This sequence joins TRBV18 and TRBJ1-6, with D hard to call. V gave up 6 bases and J gave up 7 bases, with 7 bases separating them. This CDR3 has 12 amino acids. Germline V lookup: CDR1 KGHSH, CDR2 LQKENI. The CDR3 DNA sequence: TGTGCCAGCTCCACTAGGAATTCACCCCTCCACTTT. Protein sequence: CASSTRNSPLHF.

The CDR3 reads CASSHMKAERTYEQYF. For the CDR3, the DNA is TGTGCCAGTAGTCATATGAAGGCGGAGCGAACCTACGAGCAGTACTTC. This rearrangement joins TRBV19 to TRBJ2-7; D gene unclear. Trimming shortened V by 5 bases and J by 2 bases, and 19 bases separated the two germline ends. Germline CDR1 reads LNHDA; CDR2 reads SQIVND (reference sequence). This CDR3 comprises 16 residues.

The V gene is TRBV5-1, the J gene TRBJ2-3; 8 bases map to TRBD2. The V gene's germline CDR1 is SGHRS and CDR2 YFSETQ. V trimming: 0 bases; J trimming: 6 bases; junction bases outside the gene matches: 9. CDR3 length equals 16 residues. CDR3 loop: CASSLEGLDTVDTQYF. The CDR3 DNA is TGCGCCAGCAGCTTGGAGGGACTAGATACGGTGGATACGCAGTATTTT.

The chain couples TRBV5-4 to TRBJ1-2; perhaps TRBD1 as D (5 bases). V lost 3 bases, J lost 2 bases, and 14 bases lay in between. The CDR3 has 15 amino acids. Germline V lookup: CDR1 SGHNT, CDR2 YYREEE (reference sequence). CDR3 region: CASSSGHVSNYGYTF. The CDR3 nucleotides read TGTGCCAGCAGCTCAGGACACGTTTCAAACTATGGCTACACCTTC.

This chain uses TRBV11-2 with TRBJ2-1; 8 bases fit TRBD1. Germline V gene data show CDR1 as SGHAT and CDR2 as FQNNGV. This CDR3 contains 16 residues. V dropped 0 bases and J dropped 7; count of bases not matched to a gene: 8. The CDR3 nucleotides are TGTGCCAGCAGCTTAGATAGGGCAGGGGGCCGGAATGAGCAGTTCTTC. It is translated as CASSLDRAGGRNEQFF.

V usage is TRBV7-2 and J usage is TRBJ2-7, with TRBD2 matching 9 bases. Per germline, CDR1 SGHTA and CDR2 FQGNSA. The CDR3 has 15 residues. The V gene end was trimmed by 5 bases and the J gene end by 4 bases; junction bases not matched to a gene: 9. The chain's CDR3 is CASSGGGATQYEQYF. As DNA, the CDR3 is TGTGCCAGCAGCGGCGGGGGGGCAACCCAGTACGAGCAGTACTTC. The variable domain in full, completed from reference TRBV7-2 and TRBJ2-7, reads GAGVSQSPSNKVTEKGKDVELRCDPISGHTALYWYRQSLGQGLEFLIYFQGNSAPDKSGLPSDRFSAERTGGSVSTLTIQRTQQEDSAVYLCASSGGGATQYEQYFGPGTRLTVT.

V usage is TRBV7-2 and J usage is TRBJ2-3; TRBD2 agrees at 9 bases. CDR1 and CDR2 (germline): SGHTA, FQGNSA. V lost 3 bases and J lost 4; bases outside the gene matches: 2. The CDR3 extends over 14 amino acids. CDR3 sequence (DNA): TGTGCCAGCAGCTTTACTAGCGGGCCAGATACGCAGTATTTT. Translation: CASSFTSGPDTQYF.

The gene calls are TRBV19 and TRBJ1-5, with D perhaps TRBD1 (5 bases). From germline, CDR1 is LNHDA and CDR2 SQIVND (reference sequence). Between the trimmed V and J ends, which lost 6 bases and 0 bases, there was a span of 9 bases. The CDR3 sequence is 14 residues long. CDR3 DNA sequence: TGTGCCAGTAGGGTGGGGGGTAGCAATCAGCCCCAGCATTTT. This codes for CASRVGGSNQPQHF.

The genes are TRBV2 and TRBJ2-3; TRBD2 matches 11 bases. Germline V gene sequence: CDR1 SNHLY, CDR2 FYNNEI. The CDR3 extends over 16 amino acids. V lost 0 bases, J lost 5 bases, and 4 bases stayed unmatched. The DNA of the CDR3 is TGTGCCAGCAGTGAAGCTCTAGCGGGAGGTGGAGATACGCAGTATTTT. It specifies CASSEALAGGGDTQYF. The full variable domain, with the rest looked up from reference TRBV2 and TRBJ2-3, is EPEVTQTPSHQVTQMGQEVILRCVPISNHLYFYWYRQILGQKVEFLVSFYNNEISEKSEIFDDQFSVERPDGSNFTLKIRSTKLEDSAMYFCASSEALAGGGDTQYFGPGTRLTVL.

The V and J genes are TRBV5-1 and TRBJ2-2, with unresolved D. The V end was cut by 2 bases, the J end by 9 bases, with 5 bases between. Germline V gene sequence: CDR1 SGHRS, CDR2 YFSETQ. The CDR3 sequence is 11 residues long. The CDR3 bases are TGCGCCAGCAGCTTTGGGCGGGAGCTGTTTTTT. Protein product: CASSFGRELFF.

The chain links TRBV2 to TRBJ2-2; unclear D gene. The CDR3 is 14 amino acids. The V end lost 8 bases, the J end lost 6 bases, and 16 bases lay between the germline ends. CDR1 and CDR2 from the germline V gene are SNHLY and FYNNEI. Here the CDR3 DNA reads TGTGCCAGCCACGTTGAGGTGAATTCCGGGGAGCTGTTTTTT. Encoded protein: CASHVEVNSGELFF. Variable domain in full (rest from reference TRBV2 and TRBJ2-2): EPEVTQTPSHQVTQMGQEVILRCVPISNHLYFYWYRQILGQKVEFLVSFYNNEISEKSEIFDDQFSVERPDGSNFTLKIRSTKLEDSAMYFCASHVEVNSGELFFGEGSRLTVL.

V and J are TRBV6-4 and TRBJ1-5, with D possibly being TRBD1 (6 bases). V shed 6 bases and J shed 6 bases, with 12 bases lying between them. The CDR3 totals 13 residues. Germline V CDR1 and CDR2: MRHNA, SNTAGT. The CDR3 region has the DNA TGTGCCAGCAGATCCGGGACACTTCAGCCCCAGCATTTT. Its protein product is CASRSGTLQPQHF.

CDR3 residues: CASSQGLTGSAEAFF. The CDR3 nucleotides are TGCGCCAGCAGCCAGGGGCTAACAGGGAGCGCTGAAGCTTTCTTT. The chain carries TRBV4-3 and TRBJ1-1; tentatively, D is TRBD1 (6 bases). The CDR3 spans 15 residues. V was pared by 3 bases and J by 6 bases, with 17 bases between. Per the germline V gene, CDR1 is LGHNA and CDR2 is YSLEER.

The V call is TRBV9, the J call TRBJ1-6, with 7 bases identical to TRBD1. CDR3 length: 14 residues. Germline V gives CDR1 SGDLS, CDR2 YYNGEE. V lost 4 bases and J lost 8; bases outside the gene matches: 6. The DNA of the CDR3 is TGTGCCAGCAGCCCGACAGGGTTGCATTCACCCCTCCACTTT. Protein product: CASSPTGLHSPLHF.

The chain has TRBV5-4 and TRBJ2-5, with a weak D call TRBD2 (6 bases). V was clipped by 0 bases and J by 5 bases, with 14 bases between them. CDR3 length: 15 amino acids. Looked up from germline, CDR1 is SGHNT and CDR2 is YYREEE (reference sequence). The CDR3 spells CASSLVGGIGETQYF. For the CDR3, the DNA is TGTGCCAGCAGCTTGGTGGGGGGAATCGGGGAGACCCAGTACTTC. Looking up the rest from reference TRBV5-4 and TRBJ2-5 gives the full variable domain: ETGVTQSPTHLIKTRGQQVTLRCSSQSGHNTVSWYQQALGQGPQFIFQYYREEENGRGNFPPRFSGLQFPNYSSELNVNALELDDSALYLCASSLVGGIGETQYFGPGTRLLVL.

J is TRBJ2-3 and V is TRBV6-4; TRBD1 matches 7 bases. This CDR3 contains 13 residues. CDR1 and CDR2 from the germline V gene are MRHNA and SNTAGT. V shed 6 bases and J 4 bases; nucleotides not matched to a gene: 4. CDR3 sequence: CASSSQGADTQYF. The CDR3, as DNA: TGTGCCAGCAGCTCCCAGGGGGCAGATACGCAGTATTTT.

The V gene is TRBV28, the J gene TRBJ2-5; TRBD1 agrees at 9 bases. The trim removed 6 bases at V and 5 bases at J, leaving 4 bases unmatched. Looked up from germline, CDR1 is MDHEN and CDR2 is SYDVKM. The CDR3 consists of 13 residues. CDR3 residues: CASRGQGWETQYF. DNA for the CDR3: TGTGCCAGCAGGGGACAGGGTTGGGAGACCCAGTACTTC.